A selection of T cell receptor beta chains follows, all from one sample in a study of T cell responses to AZD1222 COVID-19 vaccine. Method: immunoSEQ multiplex PCR; TCRdb's copy keeps in-frame clones and lacks some. The data show about 200,000 clones, 85% to 95% seen once. Specimen: peripheral blood, collected on day 0 of MenACWY control vaccination. The origin of the receptors is an adult in good health. Each CDR3 is given with its conserved first and last residue. Fields, in order: D gene, V gene, J gene, clone size, CDR3 protein, CDR3 DNA. D genes are given only for firm matches. Clone sizes are given selectively: once, few, many, or a class where the clone is expanded.

D: -; V: TRBV6-2/TRBV6-3; J: TRBJ2-7; size: few; CDR3: CASSYSDRLSEQYF; DNA: TGTGCCAGCAGCTACTCCGACAGACTTTCCGAGCAGTACTTC
D: -; V: TRBV12-5; J: TRBJ2-1; size: -; CDR3: CASGSPPVDDEQFF; DNA: TGTGCTAGTGGTTCGCCACCGGTCGATGATGAGCAGTTCTTC
D: -; V: TRBV5-5; J: TRBJ1-4; size: -; CDR3: CASGTYAATNEKLFF; DNA: TGTGCCAGCGGAACCTATGCTGCAACTAATGAAAAACTGTTTTTT
D: -; V: TRBV3-1/TRBV3-2; J: TRBJ1-1; size: few; CDR3: CASSQSTEAFF; DNA: TGTGCCAGCAGCCAAAGCACTGAAGCTTTCTTT
D: -; V: TRBV9; J: TRBJ2-3; size: -; CDR3: CASSPAGDTQYF; DNA: TGTGCCAGCAGCCCCGCGGGAGATACGCAGTATTTT
D: TRBD2; V: TRBV5-4; J: TRBJ2-3; size: -; CDR3: CASSPRPSGGADTQYF; DNA: TGTGCCAGCAGCCCCCGCCCTAGCGGGGGGGCAGATACGCAGTATTTT
D: TRBD1; V: TRBV5-5; J: TRBJ2-7; size: -; CDR3: CASSLDYRGREQYF; DNA: TGTGCCAGCAGCTTGGATTACAGGGGAAGAGAGCAGTACTTC
D: -; V: TRBV11-3; J: TRBJ2-5; size: -; CDR3: CASSWSQGETQYF; DNA: TGTGCCAGCAGCTGGTCGCAGGGTGAGACCCAGTACTTC
D: TRBD1; V: TRBV5-8; J: TRBJ1-5; size: -; CDR3: CASSLRGQGSQPQHF; DNA: TGTGCCAGCAGCCTTCGGGGACAGGGGAGTCAGCCCCAGCATTTT
D: -; V: TRBV4-1; J: TRBJ1-1; size: once; CDR3: CASSQSRLNTEAFF; DNA: TGCGCCAGCAGTCAGTCTCGATTGAACACTGAAGCTTTCTTT
D: TRBD1; V: TRBV5-1; J: TRBJ1-4; size: -; CDR3: CASKPTGGGEKLFF; DNA: TGCGCCAGCAAACCGACAGGGGGTGGCGAAAAACTGTTTTTT
D: TRBD1; V: TRBV5-8; J: TRBJ1-6; size: once; CDR3: CASSRQGINSPLHF; DNA: TGTGCCAGCAGCAGACAGGGCATTAATTCACCCCTCCACTTT
D: TRBD1; V: TRBV18; J: TRBJ1-5; size: -; CDR3: CASSPTQGSDQPQHF; DNA: TGTGCCAGCTCACCGACACAGGGGTCGGATCAGCCCCAGCATTTT
D: TRBD2; V: TRBV28; J: TRBJ2-1; size: once; CDR3: CASSPTSGGAHNEQFF; DNA: TGTGCCAGCAGCCCTACTAGCGGGGGGGCCCACAATGAGCAGTTCTTC
D: -; V: TRBV7-8; J: TRBJ2-1; size: once; CDR3: CASSPVRASTYNEQFF; DNA: TGTGCCAGCAGCCCAGTCAGGGCATCAACCTACAATGAGCAGTTCTTC
D: TRBD2; V: TRBV6-5; J: TRBJ2-1; size: -; CDR3: CASSPRGVDEQFF; DNA: TGTGCCAGCAGCCCCCGGGGGGTAGATGAGCAGTTCTTC
D: -; V: TRBV12-5; J: TRBJ1-5; size: -; CDR3: CASGLGGRNQPQHF; DNA: TGTGCTAGTGGTCTCGGGGGGCGCAATCAGCCCCAGCATTTT
D: -; V: TRBV6-5; J: TRBJ1-4; size: -; CDR3: CASRIYRGSNEKLFF; DNA: TGTGCCAGCAGGATCTATAGGGGATCTAATGAAAAACTGTTTTTT
D: -; V: TRBV7-9; J: TRBJ1-4; size: -; CDR3: CASSLAAVNEKLFF; DNA: TGTGCCAGCAGCTTAGCGGCGGTTAATGAAAAACTGTTTTTT
D: -; V: TRBV5-1; J: TRBJ2-7; size: once; CDR3: CASSLRAALGEYEQYF; DNA: TGCGCCAGCAGCTTGAGGGCAGCCCTGGGGGAATACGAGCAGTACTTC
D: -; V: TRBV15; J: TRBJ1-1; size: -; CDR3: CATSAQGRLDTEAFF; DNA: TGTGCCACCAGCGCACAGGGAAGGCTGGACACTGAAGCTTTCTTT
D: TRBD2; V: TRBV5-6; J: TRBJ2-3; size: -; CDR3: CASSLRLAGSTDTQYF; DNA: TGTGCCAGCAGCTTACGGCTAGCGGGTAGCACAGATACGCAGTATTTT
D: -; V: TRBV18; J: TRBJ1-4; size: -; CDR3: CASSPNSQREKLFF; DNA: TGTGCCAGCTCACCCAATTCACAGAGGGAAAAACTGTTTTTT
D: TRBD2; V: TRBV9; J: TRBJ2-3; size: -; CDR3: CASSPWDYRSTDTQYF; DNA: TGTGCCAGCAGCCCGTGGGACTACCGTAGCACAGATACGCAGTATTTT
D: -; V: TRBV24-1; J: TRBJ2-3; size: -; CDR3: CATSDPGNSSTDTQYF; DNA: TGTGCCACCAGTGATCCGGGAAACTCGAGCACAGATACGCAGTATTTT
D: -; V: TRBV19; J: TRBJ1-1; size: few; CDR3: CASRGTEAFF; DNA: TGTGCCAGTAGGGGTACTGAAGCTTTCTTT
D: -; V: TRBV11-2; J: TRBJ2-1; size: -; CDR3: CASSLVRGGDNEQFF; DNA: TGTGCCAGCAGCTTAGTACGAGGGGGGGACAATGAGCAGTTCTTC
D: -; V: TRBV7-2; J: TRBJ1-2; size: -; CDR3: CASSLETERSYGYTF; DNA: TGTGCCAGCAGCTTAGAAACTGAGCGGAGCTATGGCTACACCTTC
D: -; V: TRBV19; J: TRBJ1-2; size: -; CDR3: CASSAAGVIGYTF; DNA: TGTGCCAGTAGTGCTGCAGGGGTAATAGGCTACACCTTC
D: -; V: TRBV6-4; J: TRBJ1-1; size: -; CDR3: CASRDRTDGGEAFF; DNA: TGTGCCAGCAGAGATCGGACGGACGGGGGTGAAGCTTTCTTT
D: -; V: TRBV19; J: TRBJ1-2; size: -; CDR3: CASSMSGGHYGYTF; DNA: TGTGCCAGTAGTATGTCCGGCGGACACTATGGCTACACCTTC
D: -; V: TRBV4-2; J: TRBJ2-2; size: -; CDR3: CASSQERGANTGELFF; DNA: TGTGCCAGCAGCCAAGAGAGGGGGGCGAACACCGGGGAGCTGTTTTTT
D: TRBD1; V: TRBV2; J: TRBJ2-3; size: -; CDR3: CASGRDRGVPDTQYF; DNA: TGTGCCAGCGGACGTGACAGGGGAGTCCCAGATACGCAGTATTTT
D: -; V: TRBV28; J: TRBJ1-1; size: -; CDR3: CASSSRMNTEAFF; DNA: TGTGCCAGCAGTTCTCGGATGAACACTGAAGCTTTCTTT
D: -; V: TRBV6-2/TRBV6-3; J: TRBJ2-7; size: -; CDR3: CASSYSPAEGKKVAYEQYF; DNA: TGTGCCAGCAGTTACTCCCCCGCGGAGGGGAAGAAGGTAGCCTACGAGCAGTACTTC
D: TRBD2; V: TRBV7-2; J: TRBJ2-2; size: -; CDR3: CASRLERTSGGHTGELFF; DNA: TGTGCCAGCAGGCTAGAACGGACTAGCGGGGGGCACACCGGGGAGCTGTTTTTT
D: -; V: TRBV29-1; J: TRBJ2-1; size: -; CDR3: CSVKIDLNEQFF; DNA: TGCAGCGTAAAGATAGACCTAAATGAGCAGTTCTTC
D: -; V: TRBV5-8; J: TRBJ2-7; size: -; CDR3: CASSLGSGRTSYEQYF; DNA: TGTGCCAGCAGCTTGGGGTCCGGCAGGACCTCCTACGAGCAGTACTTC
D: -; V: TRBV7-9; J: TRBJ1-1; size: -; CDR3: CASSAEGGWGTEAFF; DNA: TGTGCCAGCAGCGCCGAAGGTGGTTGGGGCACTGAAGCTTTCTTT
D: -; V: TRBV30; J: TRBJ1-1; size: -; CDR3: CAWSTTANTEAFF; DNA: TGTGCCTGGAGTACAACAGCGAACACTGAAGCTTTCTTT
D: -; V: TRBV7-9; J: TRBJ1-2; size: -; CDR3: CASSLVGQDYGYTF; DNA: TGTGCCAGCAGCTTAGTAGGGCAGGACTATGGCTACACCTTC
D: -; V: TRBV4-1; J: TRBJ1-1; size: -; CDR3: CASSQAGSTEAFF; DNA: TGCGCCAGCAGCCAAGCGGGAAGCACTGAAGCTTTCTTT
D: -; V: TRBV3-1/TRBV3-2; J: TRBJ1-2; size: -; CDR3: CASSQGAVSRGTSNYGYTF; DNA: TGTGCCAGCAGTCAAGGTGCTGTATCGAGGGGCACTAGTAACTATGGCTACACCTTC
D: -; V: TRBV2; J: TRBJ2-3; size: -; CDR3: CASSPERTTDTQYF; DNA: TGTGCCAGCAGCCCGGAGCGGACAACAGATACGCAGTATTTT
D: -; V: TRBV12-3/TRBV12-4; J: TRBJ1-5; size: -; CDR3: CASLRGSDQPQHF; DNA: TGTGCCAGCCTGCGGGGTTCTGATCAGCCCCAGCATTTT
D: TRBD1; V: TRBV10-3; J: TRBJ1-3; size: -; CDR3: CAISDWGQGISGNTIYF; DNA: TGTGCCATCAGCGACTGGGGACAGGGGATATCCGGAAACACCATATATTTT
D: -; V: TRBV5-6; J: TRBJ2-6; size: -; CDR3: CASSFRGPGANVLTF; DNA: TGTGCCAGCAGCTTTCGCGGGCCTGGGGCCAACGTCCTGACTTTC
D: -; V: TRBV28; J: TRBJ1-4; size: -; CDR3: CASSFSRKGSNEKLFF; DNA: TGTGCCAGCAGTTTCTCTCGGAAGGGGTCTAATGAAAAACTGTTTTTT